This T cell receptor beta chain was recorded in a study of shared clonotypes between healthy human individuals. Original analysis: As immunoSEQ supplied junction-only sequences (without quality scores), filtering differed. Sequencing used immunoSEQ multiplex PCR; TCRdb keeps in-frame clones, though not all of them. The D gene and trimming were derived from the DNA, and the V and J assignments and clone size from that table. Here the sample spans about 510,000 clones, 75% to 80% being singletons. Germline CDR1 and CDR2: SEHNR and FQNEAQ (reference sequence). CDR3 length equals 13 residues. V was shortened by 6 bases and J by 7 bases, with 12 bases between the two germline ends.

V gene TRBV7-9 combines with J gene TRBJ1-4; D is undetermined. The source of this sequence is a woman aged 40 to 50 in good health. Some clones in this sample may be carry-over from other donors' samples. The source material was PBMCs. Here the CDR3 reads CASSSDKSEKLFF. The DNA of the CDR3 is TGTGCCAGCAGTTCCGACAAGAGTGAAAAACTGTTTTTT.